The entry below describes one TCR beta chain. What antigen it recognizes has not been identified. Base qualities are not provided; no much larger clone lies one nucleotide away. This entry comes from a study of beta chain features in type 1 diabetes (dated by TCRdb to the late 2010s). Looking at the study overall: No differences in mean age, gender distribution, total cell number or subset yield were found between patients and healthy donors. A total of 107,917,701 sorted cells were examined across all samples, and the number of cells per subset was strongly correlated with RNA yield. In the study, recently diagnosed type 1 diabetes patients and matched healthy donors were compared on the TCRB repertoires of their sorted circulating CD4+ T cell subsets. Regulatory and stem cell-like memory subsets were obtained from only 8 patients and about eight healthy donors, while naive and central memory subsets were obtained from all 30 or so donors. Summary of the overall study and its limitations: Because cDNA rather than genomic DNA was sequenced, highly expressing activated cells could have been over-represented, although no difference in activation and CD3 levels was found between groups. HLA sub-analyses involved small numbers of individuals, so any influence of HLA type on TCRB rearrangement remained unresolved. Naive, central memory and regulatory TCRB repertoires appeared more similar among patients than among healthy donors. In all four CD4+ subsets, TCRB CDR3 length was moderately but significantly shorter in type 1 diabetes patients. PCR may preferentially amplify shorter templates, but because patient and control samples were amplified and corrected together, any resulting skew would affect both groups equally. Fewer insertions and more nucleotide deletions at VDJ recombination sites were observed in patients with type 1 diabetes, implying thymic rearrangement abnormalities.

The entire isolated RNA was reverse transcribed using the High Capacity cDNA Reverse Transcription Kit, and thus expressed TCRB transcripts were sequenced. Deep immunoSEQ sequencing was performed on naive, central memory and regulatory T cell samples, with an average of about 3.57 million total reads per sample. Sorted cells were lysed in RLT buffer, and RNA was extracted using DNase-treated RNeasy Micro or Mini kits according to cell number. To prevent cross-contamination, every cell subset was processed on its own, while patient and healthy donor samples were processed together. Using the immunoSEQ multiplex PCR, TCRB sequences were amplified from cDNA into 87-bp fragments spanning the CDR3 region. Sequencing of the amplicons was performed on the Illumina HiSeq platform. Processing in the source paper ran as follows. PCR bias was corrected computationally using synthetic template baselines, and reads within Hamming distance 2 were collapsed, with unmergeable singletons discarded. Reads were aligned to IMGT to assign V, D and J genes, CDR3 length, and insertions or deletions at six rearrangement sites. Within each subset, clonotype counts were normalized to the number of sorted cells before true diversity and Gini coefficients were calculated with the tcR R package. Repertoire sharing was quantified using the overlap coefficient calculated on TCRB nucleotide sequences. TCRdb stores this immuneACCESS table with in-frame sequences only. Part of the clones is absent; in the studies checked, under half of the shortfall reflects unresolved V genes, and no reason is known for the rest. That table is the source of V, J and clone size, and D and trimming were worked out from the DNA. The sample table contains about 150,000 clones; only one count was recorded for around 8.5% of them. Of the sample, around 0.65% falls within the top ten clones.

Each donor gave one peripheral blood draw, averaging about 120 mL, which was collected into heparinised tubes. A BD FACSAria II was used to sort naive, central memory, regulatory and stem cell-like memory CD4+ T cells with a panel that included CD45RO, CCR7, CD25, CD127, CD95 and CD27. Purity was above 98% for every sorted population. PBMCs were isolated immediately by Lymphoprep density gradient centrifugation and stained directly without culture. So that batch effects would be minimized, each experiment stained and sorted samples in pairs, pairing one healthy donor with one patient. The germline V gene provides CDR1 MGHRA and CDR2 YSYEKL. Taken from cysteine to phenylalanine, the CDR3 has 14 residues. Solely the CDR3 DNA is kept, with 42 bases framed from the first base. V is cut back by 4 bases and J by 7 bases, with 5 bases in the junction unmatched.

The specimen was central memory CD4+ T cells from blood. The TCR was taken from a man between 18 and 35 years old in good health. This chain is built from TRBV4-1 and TRBJ1-2, and TRBD1 aligns with 11 junction nucleotides. The CDR3 is CASSRGQGAGGYTF. The DNA sequence follows: TGCGCCAGCAGCCGCGGACAGGGGGCTGGTGGCTACACCTTC.